The 18 T cell receptor beta chains below all came from one sample that was sequenced in a study of blood T cell repertoires in COVID-19. Measured with immunoSEQ multiplex PCR; TCRdb has only the in-frame clones, and not every one. Of some 100,000 clones listed, 70% to 90% are singletons. The sample taken for sequencing was peripheral blood. The receptors derive from a woman aged 25 to 39 with acute or convalescent COVID-19.

This clone came up once. V is TRBV27 and J is TRBJ1-2; 9 bases align to TRBD1. The CDR3 covers 16 residues. Trimming at V came to 3 bases and at J to 5 bases, leaving 10 bases not matched to a gene. From germline, CDR1 is MNHEY and CDR2 SMNVEV (reference sequence). The chain's CDR3 is CASSLGQGDRRYGYTF. CDR3 sequence (DNA): TGTGCCAGCAGTTTGGGACAGGGCGACAGGCGATATGGCTACACCTTC.

The gene calls are TRBV15 and TRBJ2-7, with 8 bases identical to TRBD1. The CDR3 has 18 residues. The V segment lost 1 base and the J segment 3 bases; nucleotides outside the gene matches: 14. CDR1 is LNHNV, CDR2 YYDKDF, per germline (reference sequence). The CDR3 here is CATSRGNSPGGRNYEQYF. DNA for the CDR3: TGTGCCACCAGCAGAGGTAACTCCCCAGGGGGCAGGAACTACGAGCAGTACTTC.

The chain has TRBV7-8 and TRBJ2-3; TRBD2 aligns across 10 bases. This CDR3 comprises 15 residues. The ends lost 5 bases at V and 2 bases at J; junction bases unmatched: 4. CDR1 and CDR2 from the germline V gene are SGHVS and FQNEAQ. This CDR3 reads CASSLTSGYTDTQYF. The CDR3 bases are TGTGCCAGCAGCCTGACTAGCGGGTACACAGATACGCAGTATTTT. The whole variable domain, filled in from reference TRBV7-8 and TRBJ2-3, reads GAGVSQSPRYKVAKRGQDVALRCDPISGHVSLFWYQQALGQGPEFLTYFQNEAQLDKSGLPSDRFFAERPEGSVSTLKIQRTQQEDSAVYLCASSLTSGYTDTQYFGPGTRLTVL.

The chain links TRBV3-1 (or the pseudogene TRBV3-2) to TRBJ2-4, with D perhaps TRBD2 (6 bases). The V gene's germline CDR1 is LGHDT and CDR2 YNNKEL (reference sequence). This CDR3 is built from 14 residues. The V and J ends lost 4 bases and 2 bases respectively, with 9 bases between them. The CDR3 reads CASSLGTSKNIQYF. The DNA for the CDR3 is TGTGCCAGCAGCCTCGGGACTTCCAAAAACATTCAGTACTTC.

This clone has just one count. This chain connects TRBV5-1 to TRBJ1-4; D not certain. V was shortened by 1 base and J by 8 bases, with 12 bases between the two germline ends. The CDR3 spans 14 residues. Germline values: CDR1 SGHRS, CDR2 YFSETQ. The CDR3 spells CASSLNSGREKLFF. Here the CDR3 DNA reads TGCGCCAGCAGCTTGAATTCGGGTCGGGAAAAACTGTTTTTT.

The chain has TRBV2 and TRBJ1-5; 7 positions match TRBD1. CDR1 and CDR2 (germline): SNHLY, FYNNEI. V lost 6 bases, J lost 0 bases, and 2 bases stayed unmatched. This CDR3 region has 14 residues. CDR3 sequence: CASSRTGSNQPQHF. The CDR3 coding sequence is TGTGCCAGCAGCCGGACAGGTAGCAATCAGCCCCAGCATTTT.

V and J are TRBV4-2 and TRBJ1-2; TRBD1 matches at 9 bases. This CDR3 is 15 amino acids long. CDR1 LGHNA and CDR2 YNFKEQ come from the germline V gene. V shed 0 bases and J 8 bases; nucleotides not matched to a gene: 7. The CDR3: CASSQDDRTGAGYTF. As DNA, the CDR3 is TGTGCCAGCAGCCAAGATGATCGGACAGGGGCCGGCTACACCTTC.

V and J are TRBV5-1 and TRBJ2-2, with 9 nucleotides matching TRBD1. There are 16 residues in the CDR3. Germline V lookup: CDR1 SGHRS, CDR2 YFSETQ. V lost 1 base, J lost 4 bases, and 5 bases stayed unmatched. The CDR3, as DNA: TGCGCCAGCAGCTTGCGACAGGGGGGTAGCACCGGGGAGCTGTTTTTT. Protein sequence: CASSLRQGGSTGELFF.

This chain uses TRBV28 with TRBJ1-2; 8 bases match TRBD1. The V segment lost 6 bases and the J segment 2 bases; nucleotides outside the gene matches: 11. The CDR3 spans 16 residues. In germline, CDR1 is MDHEN, CDR2 SYDVKM. The DNA of the CDR3 is TGTGCCAGCAGACCCTGGACAGGGAAAGGGAACTATGGCTACACCTTC. Protein: CASRPWTGKGNYGYTF.

The rearrangement uses TRBV2 and TRBJ2-2, with 14 positions matching TRBD2. CDR1 SNHLY and CDR2 FYNNEI come from the germline V gene. V gave up 4 bases and J gave up 4 bases; unmatched junction bases: 8. This CDR3 spans 18 amino acids. This chain's CDR3 is CASSVPTSGGALTGELFF. Written as DNA, the CDR3 is TGTGCCAGCAGTGTACCGACTAGCGGGGGGGCTCTCACCGGGGAGCTGTTTTTT.

The CDR3 DNA reads TGCGCCAGCAGCTTGGCACACACGGGGGATACGCAGTATTTT. Translation: CASSLAHTGDTQYF. This chain links TRBV5-1 with TRBJ2-3; possibly TRBD2 for D (5 bases). This CDR3 is built from 14 residues. The germline V gene encodes CDR1 SGHRS and CDR2 YFSETQ. The V end was cut by 0 bases, the J end by 6 bases, with 11 bases between.

The J gene is TRBJ1-1, the V gene TRBV11-3; tentative D call: TRBD1 (6 bases). Trimming removed 1 base at V and 4 bases at J, with 10 bases between. The germline V gene encodes CDR1 SGHNT and CDR2 YENEEA. This CDR3 contains 14 residues. Here the CDR3 reads CASSLVGAGTEAFF. In DNA form, the CDR3 reads TGTGCCAGCAGCTTAGTGGGGGCGGGCACTGAAGCTTTCTTT. Full variable domain (rest looked up from reference TRBV11-3 and TRBJ1-1): EAGVVQSPRYKIIEKKQPVAFWCNPISGHNTLYWYLQNLGQGPELLIRYENEEAVDDSQLPKDRFSAERLKGVDSTLKIQPAELGDSAVYLCASSLVGAGTEAFFGQGTRLTVV.

V gene TRBV18 combines with J gene TRBJ1-1, with a weak D call TRBD1 (5 bases). The CDR3 has 17 amino acids. Germline V lookup: CDR1 KGHSH, CDR2 LQKENI. V was cut by 5 bases and J by 3 bases, with 22 bases left in between. The CDR3 DNA sequence: TGTGCCAGCTCAGGGGGGGTCCAGGTCGGTATGGACACTGAAGCTTTCTTT. It specifies CASSGGVQVGMDTEAFF.

V is TRBV7-9 and J is TRBJ2-1, with a possible D match to TRBD1 (6 bases). V was clipped by 4 bases and J by 8 bases, with 6 bases between them. This CDR3 comprises 11 residues. Germline-derived CDR1 and CDR2 are SEHNR and FQNEAQ (reference sequence). CDR3 residues: CASSSGDEQFF. The CDR3 region has the DNA TGTGCCAGCAGCTCAGGGGATGAGCAGTTCTTC.

V gene TRBV6-6 combines with J gene TRBJ2-2; D is ambiguous. The germline V and J ends were trimmed by 5 bases and 2 bases, with 9 bases remaining between them. The length of the CDR3 is 14 residues. Germline V gene data show CDR1 as MNHNY and CDR2 as SVGAGI (reference sequence). The CDR3 protein is CASSPTRNTGELFF. DNA for the CDR3: TGTGCCAGCAGTCCCACTCGAAACACCGGGGAGCTGTTTTTT.

The CDR3 is CASSPILSGNTEAFF. In DNA, the CDR3 is TGTGCCAGCAGCCCTATTCTGTCTGGGAACACTGAAGCTTTCTTT. This chain uses TRBV9 with TRBJ1-1; D uncertain. This CDR3 region has 15 residues. V lost 4 bases and J lost 1, with 14 bases in between. From germline, CDR1 is SGDLS and CDR2 YYNGEE.

The chain combines TRBV29-1 with TRBJ1-2; D not certain. The germline V and J ends were trimmed by 4 bases and 3 bases, with 12 bases remaining between them. Germline V CDR1 and CDR2: SQVTM, ANQGSEA. This CDR3 has 13 amino acids. The CDR3 is CSVADGEDYGYTF. The CDR3 DNA follows: TGCAGCGTTGCCGATGGGGAGGACTATGGCTACACCTTC.

This chain connects TRBV2 to TRBJ1-5, with TRBD1 matching over 7 bases. The CDR3 totals 15 residues. Per germline, CDR1 SNHLY and CDR2 FYNNEI. Losses at the gene ends were 6 bases for V and 3 bases for J; bases not matched to a gene: 8. In DNA form, the CDR3 reads TGTGCCAGCAGGAGAGGGGGCCTATCCAATCAGCCCCAGCATTTT. Its translation is CASRRGGLSNQPQHF. The whole variable domain, filled in from reference TRBV2 and TRBJ1-5, reads EPEVTQTPSHQVTQMGQEVILRCVPISNHLYFYWYRQILGQKVEFLVSFYNNEISEKSEIFDDQFSVERPDGSNFTLKIRSTKLEDSAMYFCASRRGGLSNQPQHFGDGTRLSIL.